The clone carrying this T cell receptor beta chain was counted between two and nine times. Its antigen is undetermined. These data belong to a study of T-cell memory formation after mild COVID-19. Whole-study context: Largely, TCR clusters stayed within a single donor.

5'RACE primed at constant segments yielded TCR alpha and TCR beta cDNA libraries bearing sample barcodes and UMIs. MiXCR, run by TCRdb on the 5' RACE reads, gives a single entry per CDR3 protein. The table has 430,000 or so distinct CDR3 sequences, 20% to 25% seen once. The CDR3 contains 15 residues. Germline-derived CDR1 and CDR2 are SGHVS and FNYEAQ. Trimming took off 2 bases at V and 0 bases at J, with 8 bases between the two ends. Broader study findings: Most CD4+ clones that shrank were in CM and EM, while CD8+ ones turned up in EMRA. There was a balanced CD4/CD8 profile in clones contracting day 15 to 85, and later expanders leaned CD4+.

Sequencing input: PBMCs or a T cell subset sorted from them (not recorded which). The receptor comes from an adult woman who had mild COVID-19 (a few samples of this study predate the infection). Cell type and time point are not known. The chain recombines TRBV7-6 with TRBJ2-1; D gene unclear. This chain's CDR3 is CASSLWVSSYNEQFF. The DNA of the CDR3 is TGTGCCAGCAGCTTATGGGTAAGCTCCTACAATGAGCAGTTCTTC.